The TCR beta chain under discussion was sequenced for a study of CD8+CD57+ T cells in acquired aplastic anemia. Study background: Sorted CD4+ plus CD8+ cells gave DNA averaging around 3.2 ug. Whole-study results and caveats: Patients and controls were found to share twenty-nine CD8+ CDR3 sequences. Researchers reported that CD8+ Simpson's diversity was not significantly different in patients versus controls.

It was genomic DNA that served as the template for profiling TCR beta VDJ and CDR3. MiXCR, run by TCRdb on the reads, gives a single entry per CDR3 protein. The profile shows under 200,000 distinct CDR3 sequences, around 50% of them singletons. The CDR3 runs 17 residues. The germline gives CDR1 SGHAT, CDR2 FQNNGV. Trimming took 3 bases from V and 2 from J, leaving 18 bases between them. At least ten counts were recorded for this clonotype. The antigen remains unidentified. An expansion of CD8+CD57+ cells by flow cytometry had been shown in patients chosen for sequencing. The cohort consisted entirely of patients having severe acquired aplastic anemia.

Sequencing was done on a sample of sorted CD4+, CD8+, or CD8+CD57+ T cells (not recorded which) from PBMCs. V gene TRBV11-2 combines with J gene TRBJ2-3; TRBD1 or TRBD2 may be the D gene (6 bases each). The origin of this receptor is a human donor with aplastic anemia. The CDR3 coding sequence is TGTGCCAGCAGCTTCTCGATGGGGGGCACGTACACAGATACGCAGTATTTT. It is translated as CASSFSMGGTYTDTQYF.